The T cell receptor (beta chain) under discussion was sequenced for a study of blood T cell repertoires in COVID-19. In assigning cohorts, the study relied on participant-reported clinical history. In germline, CDR1 is SGHDT, CDR2 YYEEEE. The CDR3 consists of 14 residues. V was pared by 0 bases and J by 7 bases, with 13 bases between. Authors' processing steps: The authors estimated nucleated cell counts from reference gene primer amplification. The assay was immunoSEQ multiplex PCR, and TCRdb's table has in-frame clones only and misses some. V, J and clone size are those of that table, while D and trimming were read from the DNA. Of about 270,000 clones listed, around nine tenths are singletons.

The source is a woman aged 55-75 years in a cohort exposed to, infected with or recovered from COVID-19 (not recorded which). This chain connects TRBV5-6 to TRBJ1-2, with D possibly matching TRBD1 (5 bases). Specimen: PBMCs or T cells enriched from blood (not recorded which). DNA of the CDR3: TGTGCCAGCAGCTTGGTGTCCATTCAGGGTGGCTACACCTTC. Its protein product is CASSLVSIQGGYTF.